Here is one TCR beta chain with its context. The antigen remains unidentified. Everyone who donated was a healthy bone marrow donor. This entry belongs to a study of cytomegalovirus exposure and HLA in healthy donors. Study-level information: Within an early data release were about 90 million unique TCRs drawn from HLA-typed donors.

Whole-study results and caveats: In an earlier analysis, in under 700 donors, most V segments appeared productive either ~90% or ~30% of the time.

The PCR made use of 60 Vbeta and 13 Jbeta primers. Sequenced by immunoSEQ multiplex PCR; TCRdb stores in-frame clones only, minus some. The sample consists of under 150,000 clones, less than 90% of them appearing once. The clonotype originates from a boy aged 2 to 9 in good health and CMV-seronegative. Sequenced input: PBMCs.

CDR3 DNA sequence: TGTGCCAGCAGGACATACAGGGGGGGGACTGAAGCTTTCTTT. The encoded protein is CASRTYRGGTEAFF. The chain joins TRBV27 to TRBJ1-1; 8 nucleotides line up with TRBD1. The CDR3 consists of 14 residues. V trimming: 6 bases; J trimming: 5 bases; junction bases outside the gene matches: 8. Germline V gene sequence: CDR1 MNHEY, CDR2 SMNVEV (reference sequence).